These 5 T cell receptor beta chains share one sample of origin, sequenced in a study of blood T cell repertoires in COVID-19. TCRdb's copy holds only in-frame clones and misses some; the assay was immunoSEQ multiplex PCR. The data hold approximately 210,000 clones, with 89% observed a single time. The sequenced sample was PBMCs or T cells enriched from blood (not recorded which). All receptors derive from a woman under 30 who had recovered from COVID-19.

The chain recombines TRBV6-5 with TRBJ1-1; TRBD1 matches 8 bases. Germline V CDR1 and CDR2: MNHEY, SVGAGI. The CDR3 consists of 15 residues. V was clipped by 6 bases and J by 3 bases; unmatched bases: 9. In DNA form, the CDR3 reads TGTGCCAGCAGCTCCGAACAGGGGGACGACACTGAAGCTTTCTTT. As protein: CASSSEQGDDTEAFF.

The J gene is TRBJ2-7, the V gene TRBV28, with a weak D call TRBD2 (7 bases). The germline V gene has CDR1 MDHEN and CDR2 SYDVKM. The CDR3 loop spans 14 amino acids. Trimming took 8 bases from V and 0 from J, leaving 14 bases between them. CDR3 nucleotide sequence: TGTGCCAGCTCCCGAGGGGGGGCCTCCTACGAGCAGTACTTC. Translation: CASSRGGASYEQYF.

The chain recombines TRBV10-3 with TRBJ1-4; TRBD1 aligns across 7 bases. The ends lost 10 bases at V and 3 bases at J; junction bases unmatched: 11. This CDR3 region has 15 residues. Germline V gene sequence: CDR1 ENHRY, CDR2 SYGVKD. CDR3 sequence reads: CATRDRALANEKLFF. CDR3 bases: TGTGCCACGAGGGACAGAGCTCTGGCTAATGAAAAACTGTTTTTT.

CDR3 loop: CASSYLEARTDTQYF. CDR3 bases: TGTGCCAGCAGCTACCTAGAGGCTAGAACAGATACGCAGTATTTT. The chain recombines TRBV5-4 with TRBJ2-3; no clear D gene. Trimming took 3 bases from V and 3 from J, leaving 14 bases between them. This CDR3 has 15 residues. CDR1 SGHNT and CDR2 YYREEE come from the germline V gene (reference sequence).

The rearrangement links TRBV27 to TRBJ1-1, with a possible D match to TRBD1 (6 bases). This CDR3 has 14 amino acids. Per the germline V gene, CDR1 is MNHEY and CDR2 is SMNVEV (reference sequence). Trimming removed 2 bases at V and 10 bases at J, with 17 bases between. This chain's CDR3 is CASSLVPGESRAFF. Written as DNA, the CDR3 is TGTGCCAGCAGTTTAGTACCAGGGGAGAGCAGAGCTTTCTTT.